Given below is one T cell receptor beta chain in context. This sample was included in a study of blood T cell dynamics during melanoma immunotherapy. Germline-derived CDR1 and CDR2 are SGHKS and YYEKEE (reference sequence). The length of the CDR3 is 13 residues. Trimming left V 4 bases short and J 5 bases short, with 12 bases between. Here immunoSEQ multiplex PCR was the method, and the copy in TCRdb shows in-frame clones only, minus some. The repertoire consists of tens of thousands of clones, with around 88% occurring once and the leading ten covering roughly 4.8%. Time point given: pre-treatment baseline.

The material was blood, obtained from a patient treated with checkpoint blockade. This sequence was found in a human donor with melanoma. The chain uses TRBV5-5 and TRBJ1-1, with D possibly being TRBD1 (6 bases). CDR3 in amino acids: CASSRGHRTEAFF. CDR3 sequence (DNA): TGTGCCAGCAGCAGGGGACATAGGACTGAAGCTTTCTTT.